Included here is one TCR beta chain sequence, with context. The sample is drawn from a study of blood T cells in healthy people across ages. The donors, healthy Caucasians from Russia, were aged roughly 6 to 90. Extractions gave at least 6 micrograms of total RNA per sample. Germline CDR1 and CDR2: MDHEN and SYDVKM. Trimming stripped 2 bases from V and 0 bases from J, with 22 bases between. This CDR3 comprises 19 residues. With a J-beta primer mix and a sample-barcoded 5' primer, a second PCR ran about 7 to 11 cycles. Each of the cDNA molecules was tagged by a template-switch adaptor with 12 random nucleotides. MiXCR, run by TCRdb on the 5' RACE reads, gives a single entry per CDR3 protein. The sample holds 1.5 million to 2 million distinct CDR3 sequences, 28% seen once.

The chain recombines TRBV28 with TRBJ1-2, with D unclear. The TCR originated in a woman aged 25 to 39 in good health. Sequencing was carried out using blood. DNA for the CDR3: TGTGCCAGCAGTTTAGGCTATTGGGCAGCGGAAACTCCTAACTATGGCTACACCTTC. Amino acid sequence: CASSLGYWAAETPNYGYTF.